Each of the 5 T cell receptor beta chains below was sequenced from the same sample in a study of low-dose radiotherapy and immunotherapy resistance in tumors. Specified time point: before trial treatment. With TRAV- and TRBV-specific primers, first-strand cDNA was made, covering the alpha and beta chains. The authors amplified TCRs for about 18 PCR cycles with a constant-region primer and a V-primer adapter. TCRdb reprocessed the reads via MiXCR and lists one record per CDR3 protein. The sample records more than 70,000 distinct CDR3 sequences, about a third being singletons. The input for sequencing was PBMCs, taken before treatment. These receptors all come from a female donor with ovarian cancer.

The rearrangement links TRBV11-2 to TRBJ2-5, with TRBD1 matching 8 bases. This CDR3 comprises 15 residues. Germline V gene data show CDR1 as SGHAT and CDR2 as FQNNGV. V shed 6 bases and J 5 bases; nucleotides not matched to a gene: 11. The CDR3 protein is CASSFSAGGFETQYF. The CDR3 region has the DNA TGTGCCAGCAGTTTCTCCGCAGGGGGCTTCGAGACCCAGTACTTC.

The CDR3 loop reads CASQTGTGGTDTQYF. In nucleotides, the CDR3 is TGCGCCAGCCAGACCGGGACAGGGGGCACAGATACGCAGTATTTT. V usage is TRBV5-1 and J usage is TRBJ2-3; 10 bases align to TRBD1. This CDR3 spans 15 amino acids. The J segment lost 1 base and the V segment lost 7 bases, leaving 6 bases of the junction unmatched. CDR1 SGHRS and CDR2 YFSETQ come from the germline V gene.

This clonotype was detected ten times or more. The chain has TRBV29-1 and TRBJ2-5; D is undetermined. The V end lost 6 bases, the J end lost 5 bases, and 13 bases lay between the germline ends. This CDR3 is built from 12 residues. Germline V gene lookup returns CDR1 SQVTM and CDR2 ANQGSEA. In DNA, the CDR3 is TGCAGCGTCTCCGACGGTGGGGAGACCCAGTACTTC. Its translation is CSVSDGGETQYF.

The rearrangement joins TRBV10-3 to TRBJ2-1, with 10 nucleotides matching TRBD2. Germline CDR1 ENHRY, CDR2 SYGVKD. The CDR3 sequence is 17 residues long. V shed 2 bases and J 0 bases; nucleotides not matched to a gene: 4. Here the CDR3 reads CAISEGVAGGSYNEQFF. CDR3 bases: TGTGCCATCAGTGAGGGAGTAGCGGGAGGCTCCTACAATGAGCAGTTCTTC.

This clonotype was found once. J is TRBJ2-2 and V is TRBV9; 10 positions match TRBD1. The V and J ends lost 3 bases and 7 bases, in that order; junction bases with no gene match: 9. The CDR3 covers 16 residues. Germline values: CDR1 SGDLS, CDR2 YYNGEE. The CDR3 loop reads CASSASGQGYVGELFF. The DNA of the CDR3 is TGTGCCAGCAGCGCGTCGGGACAGGGGTATGTCGGGGAGCTGTTTTTT.